This T cell receptor (beta chain) comes out of a study of blood T cell repertoires in COVID-19. Study as a whole: Samples representing acute and convalescent COVID-19 were sourced from the United States, Italy and Spain. T cells, B-cell-depleted T cells, or PBMCs provided the cDNA or gDNA that served as material.

The data were produced by immunoSEQ multiplex PCR, yet TCRdb's version contains in-frame clones alone and is incomplete. Found here are around 420,000 clones, around 90% of them singletons; the top ten hold over 2%. Germline assignment: CDR1 LNHDA and CDR2 SQIVND (reference sequence). This CDR3 has 17 residues. The sample comprised PBMCs or T cells enriched from blood (not recorded which). This TCR was recovered from a woman aged 40 to 50 with acute COVID-19. This sequence joins TRBV19 and TRBJ1-5, with 10 bases aligning to TRBD1. CDR3 nucleotide sequence: TGTGCAACCCGTCGGGACAGGGGACCTTATAGCAATCAGCCCCAGCATTTT. The encoded protein is CATRRDRGPYSNQPQHF. Together with reference TRBV19 and TRBJ1-5, the CDR3 gives the full variable domain: DGGITQSPKYLFRKEGQNVTLSCEQNLNHDAMYWYRQDPGQGLRLIYYSQIVNDFQKGDIAEGYSVSREKKESFPLTVTSAQKNPTAFYLCATRRDRGPYSNQPQHFGDGTRLSIL.